This TCR beta chain was sequenced during a study of control samples from healthy donors and cancer patients. TCRdb's table, derived via immunoSEQ multiplex PCR, lists solely in-frame clones and lacks some. Of tens of thousands of clones in the sample, approximately 90% are singletons; the top ten hold less than 4.5%. This CDR3 is built from 13 residues. CDR1 is SEHNR, CDR2 FQNEAQ, per germline (reference sequence). The J segment lost 8 bases and the V segment lost 5 bases, leaving 8 bases of the junction unmatched. The chain employs TRBV7-9 and TRBJ1-2; 7 bases agree with TRBD1. The sequence came from a woman aged 18-29 years in good health. Sequencing was performed on blood. This CDR3 reads CASSLGTALGYTF. CDR3 nucleotides: TGTGCCAGCAGCCTAGGGACAGCGTTGGGCTACACCTTC.